These 31 T cell receptor beta chains originate from one sample sequenced in a study of CD8 T cells in Susac syndrome. Random hexamers were used to reverse transcribe the RNA input (about 0.5 to 1 ug). TCRdb recomputed calls from the immunoSEQ multiplex PCR reads with MiXCR, one row per CDR3 protein. This sample has under 300,000 distinct CDR3 sequences, with 96% found just once. Sequencing input: CD4+ T cells from PBMCs. The receptors shown here come from a human donor with Susac syndrome.

V is TRBV6-2 or TRBV6-3 and J is TRBJ2-4; 13 nucleotides align to TRBD2. V lost 5 bases and J lost 0; bases outside the gene matches: 13. The CDR3 loop spans 20 amino acids. From germline, CDR1 is MNHEY and CDR2 SVGEGT. DNA of the CDR3: TGTGCCAGCAGTATGGGACTAGCGGGATTCCCCTCGACAGCCAAAAACATTCAGTACTTC. Translating gives CASSMGLAGFPSTAKNIQYF.

The chain has TRBV6-6 and TRBJ2-7; D is undetermined. Germline V gives CDR1 MNHNY, CDR2 SVGAGI (reference sequence). The V gene lost 0 bases and the J gene lost 6 bases, with 12 bases spanning the gap. The CDR3 spans 14 residues. The chain's CDR3 is CASSYSNILGEQYF. Here the CDR3 DNA reads TGTGCCAGCAGTTACTCGAACATTCTCGGCGAGCAGTACTTC.

V is TRBV9 and J is TRBJ1-1; D unresolved. V was trimmed by 8 bases and J by 1 base, leaving 12 bases between them. There are 13 residues in the CDR3. CDR1 and CDR2 from the germline V gene are SGDLS and YYNGEE. Here the CDR3 reads CASGEHPNTEAFF. DNA for the CDR3: TGTGCCAGTGGTGAGCACCCGAACACTGAAGCTTTCTTT.

This rearrangement joins TRBV20-1 to TRBJ2-1, with 10 bases fitting TRBD2. V was clipped by 1 base and J by 6 bases; unmatched bases: 18. This CDR3 has 19 residues. Germline V gene sequence: CDR1 DFQATT, CDR2 SNEGSKA (reference sequence). CDR3 sequence reads: CSARVPLPSGRATFNEQFF. CDR3 DNA: TGCAGTGCTAGAGTCCCCCTCCCCAGCGGGAGGGCAACCTTCAATGAGCAGTTCTTC.

The chain combines TRBV21-1 with TRBJ2-1; the table's D call, TRBD2, has no DNA check behind it. TRBV21-1 is a listed pseudogene. This CDR3 has 17 amino acids. The CDR3 DNA reads as TGTGCCAGCAGCAAAGAGTCCAGCGGGCCAACTGGCAATGAGCAGTTCTTC. Translation gives CASSKESSGPTGNEQFF.

This rearrangement joins TRBV30 to TRBJ2-2; D remains unclear. CDR3 length: 14 residues. Trimming stripped 2 bases from V and 10 bases from J, with 17 bases between. Per germline, CDR1 GTSNPN and CDR2 SVGIG (reference sequence). The CDR3 spells CAWSPYISPEELFF. CDR3 DNA sequence: TGTGCCTGGAGTCCCTATATATCACCGGAGGAGCTGTTTTTT.

This sequence joins TRBV20-1 and TRBJ2-1, with a tentative D call TRBD2 (5 bases). The V end was cut by 6 bases, the J end by 6 bases, with 18 bases between. The CDR3 is made up of 14 amino acids. Germline V lookup: CDR1 DFQATT, CDR2 SNEGSKA (reference sequence). CDR3 in amino acids: CSARLWETVNEQFF. The CDR3 coding sequence is TGCAGTGCGAGACTTTGGGAGACTGTCAATGAGCAGTTCTTC.

V and J are TRBV3-1 and TRBJ2-5; a weak D match, TRBD2 (5 bases). The CDR3 runs to 17 residues. Deletions cut 1 base from V and 2 bases from J, with 17 bases between. The germline V gene has CDR1 LGHDT and CDR2 YNNKEL (reference sequence). The CDR3 region has the DNA TGTGCCAGCAGCCAAGGTAGGGCGATGCTAGCACAAGAGACCCAGTACTTC. This translates into CASSQGRAMLAQETQYF.

V is TRBV4-1 and J is TRBJ1-2; the D is unclear. The germline V and J ends were trimmed by 1 base and 4 bases, with 7 bases remaining between them. CDR1 is MGHRA, CDR2 YSYEKL, per germline. This CDR3 has 13 amino acids. This CDR3 reads CASSQGGRYGYTF. The CDR3 nucleotides are TGCGCCAGCAGCCAAGGAGGACGCTATGGCTACACCTTC.

The rearrangement joins TRBV6-6 to TRBJ2-2; 7 nucleotides line up with TRBD1. Trimming at V came to 9 bases and at J to 0 bases, leaving 7 bases not matched to a gene. The germline V gene has CDR1 MNHNY and CDR2 SVGAGI (reference sequence). The CDR3 has 15 residues. The CDR3, as DNA: TGTGCCAGTTGGTCCGGGACAGCGAACACCGGGGAGCTGTTTTTT. It translates to CASWSGTANTGELFF.

The rearrangement uses TRBV12-5 and TRBJ2-5; 9 bases are a match to TRBD2. The CDR3 length is 16 residues. Germline trimming cut 5 bases from V and 1 base from J; bases unmatched to any gene: 8. In germline, CDR1 is LGHNT, CDR2 FRNRAP. In DNA form, the CDR3 reads TGTGCTAGTGGTCCTGGACTAGCGAAGAGCCAAGAGACCCAGTACTTC. As protein: CASGPGLAKSQETQYF.

The chain joins TRBV30 to TRBJ1-1; D unclear. Per the germline V gene, CDR1 is GTSNPN and CDR2 is SVGIG (reference sequence). V gave up 2 bases and J gave up 0 bases, with 10 bases separating them. CDR3 length equals 14 residues. For the CDR3, the DNA is TGTGCCTGGAGTCGTGGACCCATGAACACTGAAGCTTTCTTT. This codes for CAWSRGPMNTEAFF.

V gene TRBV29-1 combines with J gene TRBJ2-7; D gene uncertain. Trimming pared 4 bases from V and 0 bases from J, leaving 13 bases between. The CDR3 covers 14 residues. CDR1 is SQVTM and CDR2 is ANQGSEA in the germline V gene. For the CDR3, the DNA is TGCAGCGTTGCGGGTTTAAGGAGCTCCTACGAGCAGTACTTC. It specifies CSVAGLRSSYEQYF.

The chain uses TRBV6-5 and TRBJ2-1, with D hard to call. The CDR3 is 14 amino acids. The V and J ends lost 0 bases and 5 bases respectively, with 8 bases between them. Per germline, CDR1 MNHEY and CDR2 SVGAGI. The DNA for the CDR3 is TGTGCCAGCAGTTACTCTGACATTCACAATGAGCAGTTCTTC. Translated: CASSYSDIHNEQFF.

The CDR3 protein is CASSQDRQRYLVSNYGYTF. The CDR3, as DNA: TGTGCCAGCAGCCAAGATCGGCAGCGATATCTAGTTTCCAACTATGGCTACACCTTC. This chain uses TRBV3-1 with TRBJ1-2, with unresolved D. The V and J ends lost 0 bases and 2 bases respectively, with 22 bases between them. This CDR3 is 19 amino acids long. Germline V gene sequence: CDR1 LGHDT, CDR2 YNNKEL (reference sequence).

The chain recombines TRBV29-1 with TRBJ2-5, with 11 bases identical to TRBD1. V shed 7 bases, J shed 2 bases, and the junction held 15 bases outside the gene matches. Germline values: CDR1 SQVTM, CDR2 ANQGSEA. The CDR3 spans 17 residues. For the CDR3, the DNA is TGCAGCGGGACGGACAGGGGGCGCGCCCCCAATCAAGAGACCCAGTACTTC. Protein: CSGTDRGRAPNQETQYF.

The chain combines TRBV3-1 with TRBJ2-2, with D unclear. CDR1 and CDR2 (germline): LGHDT, YNNKEL (reference sequence). V gave up 6 bases and J gave up 6 bases, with 5 bases separating them. The CDR3 has 11 amino acids. The DNA of the CDR3 is TGTGCCAGCAGAGGTTCCGGGGAGCTGTTTTTT. Translation gives CASRGSGELFF.

The CDR3 region is CSARVANEKLFF. Here the CDR3 DNA reads TGCAGTGCTAGAGTGGCGAATGAAAAACTGTTTTTT. The V and J genes are TRBV20-1 and TRBJ1-4; D unclear. Trimming took off 1 base at V and 5 bases at J, with 5 bases between the two ends. Germline V gene data show CDR1 as DFQATT and CDR2 as SNEGSKA (reference sequence). The length of the CDR3 is 12 residues.

CDR3 sequence: CASSLYPSGRAGDTQYF. CDR3 DNA: TGTGCCAGCAGTTTATACCCTAGCGGGAGGGCCGGCGATACGCAGTATTTT. The rearrangement links TRBV27 to TRBJ2-3; 12 positions agree with TRBD2. The CDR3 contains 17 residues. Losses at the gene ends were 1 base for V and 6 bases for J; bases not matched to a gene: 8. Germline V CDR1 and CDR2: MNHEY, SMNVEV (reference sequence).

J is TRBJ1-2 and V is TRBV20-1; 9 bases line up with TRBD1. This CDR3 is 14 amino acids long. Germline values: CDR1 DFQATT, CDR2 SNEGSKA (reference sequence). The V and J ends lost 1 base and 2 bases, in that order; junction bases with no gene match: 2. In nucleotides, the CDR3 is TGCAGTGCTAGAGGGGGACAGGGCAACTATGGCTACACCTTC. Protein sequence: CSARGGQGNYGYTF.

The gene calls are TRBV7-3 and TRBJ2-7; no firm D call. Germline CDR1 is SGHTA and CDR2 is FQGTGA. V lost 1 base and J 3 bases, leaving 13 bases between the germline ends. The CDR3 loop spans 15 amino acids. CDR3 DNA: TGTGCCAGCAGCTTAAGTGCAGGAGCGCTCTACGAGCAGTACTTC. Its translation is CASSLSAGALYEQYF.

The gene calls are TRBV24-1 and TRBJ2-5; D is possibly TRBD1 (5 bases). The CDR3 totals 17 residues. Trimming cost V 0 bases and J 2 bases, with 15 bases left between them. Looked up from germline, CDR1 is KGHDR and CDR2 is SFDVKD. DNA for the CDR3: TGTGCCACCAGTGATTTGCTAGGGTCGACAGCTCAAGAGACCCAGTACTTC. Translation: CATSDLLGSTAQETQYF.

The rearrangement joins TRBV19 to TRBJ1-5; 9 bases fit TRBD1. Germline V CDR1 and CDR2: LNHDA, SQIVND (reference sequence). V was pared by 8 bases and J by 4 bases, with 9 bases of the junction left unmatched. There are 15 residues in the CDR3. The CDR3: CASFTPGTGNQPQHF. CDR3 DNA sequence: TGTGCCAGTTTTACTCCGGGGACAGGGAATCAGCCCCAGCATTTT. Combining the CDR3 with reference TRBV19 and TRBJ1-5 gives the whole variable domain DGGITQSPKYLFRKEGQNVTLSCEQNLNHDAMYWYRQDPGQGLRLIYYSQIVNDFQKGDIAEGYSVSREKKESFPLTVTSAQKNPTAFYLCASFTPGTGNQPQHFGDGTRLSIL.

This clonotype was seen only once. V and J are TRBV11-2 and TRBJ1-4; no clear D gene. The V end lost 8 bases, the J end lost 8 bases, and 15 bases lay between the germline ends. This CDR3 spans 13 amino acids. Germline V gene sequence: CDR1 SGHAT, CDR2 FQNNGV. As DNA, the CDR3 is TGTGCCAGCCGTGAAGGCAGCGTCGAAAAACTGTTTTTT. It translates to CASREGSVEKLFF. The variable domain in full, completed from reference TRBV11-2 and TRBJ1-4, reads EAGVAQSPRYKIIEKRQSVAFWCNPISGHATLYWYQQILGQGPKLLIQFQNNGVVDDSQLPKDRFSAERLKGVDSTLKIQPAKLEDSAVYLCASREGSVEKLFFGSGTQLSVL.

This clonotype was observed a single time. The chain recombines TRBV28 with TRBJ2-5; D possibly corresponds to TRBD2 (5 bases). V lost 5 bases and J 0 bases, leaving 7 bases between the germline ends. The CDR3 runs 13 residues. Germline CDR1 reads MDHEN; CDR2 reads SYDVKM. CDR3 sequence reads: CASSPSHQETQYF. CDR3 sequence (DNA): TGTGCCAGCAGTCCTAGCCACCAAGAGACCCAGTACTTC.

V and J are TRBV27 and TRBJ2-7; D call uncertain. Trimming removed 2 bases from V and 2 bases from J, with 16 bases in between. The CDR3 extends over 16 amino acids. CDR1 and CDR2 (germline): MNHEY, SMNVEV (reference sequence). The CDR3 loop is CASSLTRTGTAYEQYF. The CDR3 DNA reads TGTGCCAGCAGTTTAACCCGGACGGGTACGGCCTACGAGCAGTACTTC.

The chain carries TRBV12-3 or TRBV12-4 and TRBJ2-3; possible D gene TRBD1, 6 bases. Trimming removed 3 bases from V and 8 bases from J, with 12 bases in between. CDR3 size: 13 residues. CDR3 sequence reads: CASSLPQGSTQYF. The CDR3, as DNA: TGTGCCAGCAGTTTGCCACAGGGAAGTACGCAGTATTTT.

This rearrangement joins TRBV30 to TRBJ2-7; D is unclear. This CDR3 spans 15 amino acids. Germline V CDR1 and CDR2: GTSNPN, SVGIG (reference sequence). V lost 4 bases, J lost 2 bases, and 18 bases lay in between. CDR3 in DNA: TGTGCCTGGACACCACACGTGGCGTCCACCTACGAGCAGTACTTC. Translated, it gives CAWTPHVASTYEQYF.

Here the CDR3 reads CASSPQTGYEQYF. The CDR3 DNA reads as TGTGCCAGCTCACCACAAACAGGGTACGAGCAGTACTTC. The rearrangement joins TRBV18 to TRBJ2-7; maybe TRBD1 (6 bases). Germline assignment: CDR1 KGHSH and CDR2 LQKENI. V was cut by 1 base and J by 4 bases, with 8 bases left in between. This CDR3 region has 13 residues.

This chain joins TRBV2 and TRBJ1-2; no reliable D call. Trimming pared 11 bases from V and 7 bases from J, leaving 17 bases between. Germline CDR1 reads SNHLY; CDR2 reads FYNNEI. This CDR3 comprises 12 residues. The CDR3 region is CAGESELAGYTF. The CDR3, as DNA: TGTGCCGGAGAATCAGAGTTGGCTGGCTACACCTTC.

The rearrangement joins TRBV27 to TRBJ1-4; TRBD1 matches at 7 bases. The V gene end was trimmed by 4 bases and the J gene end by 7 bases; junction bases not matched to a gene: 9. The CDR3 is made up of 15 amino acids. Germline CDR1 MNHEY, CDR2 SMNVEV (reference sequence). CDR3 protein: CASSSLTGFGEKLFF. The CDR3 coding sequence is TGTGCCAGCAGTTCCTTGACAGGGTTTGGTGAAAAACTGTTTTTT.